The 13 T cell receptor beta chains below all came from one sample that was sequenced in a study of blood T cell repertoires in COVID-19 (dated by TCRdb to about 2020). The library was made by the immunoSEQ multiplex PCR assay. TCRdb re-hosts the immuneACCESS table, in-frame sequences only. Its copies lack some clones; in the studies checked, an unresolved V gene accounts for under half of them, and the cause for the rest is not known. In this sample the table shows around 150,000 clones, about 86% of which occur a single time. The ten most abundant clones make up approximately 19% of the sample. The sample was peripheral blood. The receptors were sampled from a woman older than 75 with acute or convalescent COVID-19.

This rearrangement joins TRBV11-3 to TRBJ2-3, with a possible D match to TRBD2 (5 bases). Germline lookup yields CDR1 SGHNT and CDR2 YENEEA. Trimming pared 1 base from V and 7 bases from J, leaving 9 bases between. The CDR3 spans 13 residues. DNA of the CDR3: TGTGCCAGCAGCTTAGCTAGCAAGCATACGCAGTATTTT. This translates into CASSLASKHTQYF.

V usage is TRBV6-5 and J usage is TRBJ1-2; 8 nucleotides align to TRBD1. With 6 bases clipped from V and 6 bases from J, the junction kept 6 bases outside the gene matches. Germline V gene data show CDR1 as MNHEY and CDR2 as SVGAGI. The CDR3 consists of 13 residues. The chain's CDR3 is CASSRDRINGYTF. CDR3 DNA sequence: TGTGCCAGCAGCCGGGACAGGATCAATGGCTACACCTTC.

The chain joins TRBV6-5 to TRBJ1-2, with TRBD1 matching 7 bases. Germline CDR1 is MNHEY and CDR2 is SVGAGI. With V trimmed by 6 bases and J by 8 bases, 15 bases remained unmatched. CDR3 length equals 15 residues. CDR3 nucleotides: TGTGCCAGCAGCGATCCGGGACAGTTCCTACAAGGCTACACCTTC. Protein sequence: CASSDPGQFLQGYTF.

This clone was observed a single time. V is TRBV2 and J is TRBJ2-2, with TRBD2 matching over 8 bases. Trimming cost V 2 bases and J 6 bases; bases outside gene matches: 11. In germline, CDR1 is SNHLY, CDR2 FYNNEI. CDR3 length: 17 residues. The chain's CDR3 is CASSETLVGGAAGELFF. The CDR3 DNA follows: TGTGCCAGCAGTGAAACCCTTGTCGGGGGGGCTGCCGGGGAGCTGTTTTTT.

The CDR3 is CASSKEPITNSPNTGELFF. The CDR3 DNA follows: TGTGCCAGCAGCAAAGAACCTATTACGAATAGCCCGAACACCGGGGAGCTGTTTTTT. This chain links TRBV6-4 with TRBJ2-2; D call uncertain. The CDR3 extends over 19 amino acids. Trimming pared 6 bases from V and 0 bases from J, leaving 23 bases between. The germline V gene encodes CDR1 MRHNA and CDR2 SNTAGT.

V and J are TRBV20-1 and TRBJ2-7; TRBD2 aligns across 7 bases. Germline CDR1 DFQATT, CDR2 SNEGSKA (reference sequence). The CDR3 runs to 14 residues. Trimming took 3 bases from V and 3 from J; bases not matched to a gene: 8. The CDR3 nucleotides read TGCAGTGCTAGTGTGGGGGAGGGCCTCTACGAGCAGTACTTC. Encoded protein: CSASVGEGLYEQYF.

About this clone: The junction departs from germline at one end; a sequencing error may be responsible. J is TRBJ2-3 and V is TRBV7-2; 9 positions agree with TRBD2. This CDR3 contains 15 residues. CDR1 and CDR2 from the germline V gene are SGHTA and FQGNSA. This CDR3 is CASSLGLASRDPQYF. CDR3 DNA sequence: TGTGCCAGCAGCCTGGGACTAGCCTCCCGAGATCCGCAGTATTTT.

The genes are TRBV7-2 and TRBJ1-1; a weak D match, TRBD1 (6 bases). Germline values: CDR1 SGHTA, CDR2 FQGNSA. V was shortened by 4 bases and J by 3 bases, with 15 bases between the two germline ends. CDR3 size: 15 residues. The CDR3, as DNA: TGTGCCAGCAGCTCGCTGACAGGATACGACACTGAAGCTTTCTTT. Translated: CASSSLTGYDTEAFF. Based on the CDR3 plus reference TRBV7-2 and TRBJ1-1, the full variable domain is GAGVSQSPSNKVTEKGKDVELRCDPISGHTALYWYRQSLGQGLEFLIYFQGNSAPDKSGLPSDRFSAERTGGSVSTLTIQRTQQEDSAVYLCASSSLTGYDTEAFFGQGTRLTVV.

This clone was observed a handful of times. The chain is built from TRBV25-1 and TRBJ1-1; TRBD1 aligns across 8 bases. Trimming at V came to 7 bases and at J to 1 base, leaving 5 bases not matched to a gene. CDR1 is MGHDK and CDR2 is SYGVNS in the germline V gene. This CDR3 region has 14 residues. In DNA form, the CDR3 reads TGTGCCAGCAAACGAGACAGGGGGAACACTGAAGCTTTCTTT. It codes for CASKRDRGNTEAFF.

The chain uses TRBV5-4 and TRBJ2-3; a possible D gene is TRBD1 (5 bases). Germline-derived CDR1 and CDR2 are SGHNT and YYREEE (reference sequence). CDR3 length equals 16 residues. V lost 4 bases and J 2 bases, leaving 17 bases between the germline ends. The CDR3 sequence: CASSPDPNRNTDTQYF. The DNA of the CDR3 is TGTGCCAGCAGCCCGGATCCTAACAGGAACACAGATACGCAGTATTTT.

V gene TRBV5-4 combines with J gene TRBJ2-7; 7 bases are shared with TRBD1. Germline loops: CDR1 SGHNT, CDR2 YYREEE (reference sequence). This CDR3 has 16 residues. V trimming: 0 bases; J trimming: 3 bases; junction bases outside the gene matches: 9. Written as DNA, the CDR3 is TGTGCCAGCAGCTTGGTTTCCCACGGGACAGACTACGAGCAGTACTTC. This encodes CASSLVSHGTDYEQYF.

The chain employs TRBV27 and TRBJ1-2; D is perhaps TRBD1 (5 bases). The CDR3 runs 13 residues. Trimming shortened V by 4 bases and J by 2 bases, and 8 bases separated the two germline ends. Germline CDR1 MNHEY, CDR2 SMNVEV (reference sequence). In nucleotides, the CDR3 is TGTGCCAGCAGTTCCGACAGAAACTATGGCTACACCTTC. Translating it yields CASSSDRNYGYTF.

The chain is built from TRBV4-2 and TRBJ1-4, with D tentatively TRBD1 (5 bases). Trimming left V 4 bases short and J 0 bases short, with 9 bases between. The CDR3 consists of 15 residues. Germline CDR1 and CDR2: LGHNA and YNFKEQ. Here the CDR3 DNA reads TGTGCCAGCAGCCCATCAGGGACAACTAATGAAAAACTGTTTTTT. This sequence encodes CASSPSGTTNEKLFF.